Each of the 28 T cell receptor beta chains below was sequenced from the same sample in a study of T cells in Graves' hyperthyroidism and ophthalmopathy. Amplified TCR beta CDR3 regions came from RNA transcripts. HTBI primers were employed in a first-round RT-PCR of the TCR CDR3. TCRdb reanalysed the multiplex PCR reads using MiXCR and keeps one entry per CDR3 protein. The table has some 490,000 distinct CDR3 sequences, 15% to 20% seen once. Material for sequencing was blood. The receptors originated from a woman aged 25 to 45 with Graves' ophthalmopathy.

This clonotype has just a few counts. CDR3 loop: CASRMGSLSYNSPLHF. CDR3 coding DNA: TGTGCCAGCAGGATGGGCTCCCTCTCCTATAATTCACCCCTCCACTTT. The chain couples TRBV7-8 to TRBJ1-6; D is undetermined. This CDR3 is built from 16 residues. The germline V gene has CDR1 SGHVS and CDR2 FQNEAQ. Trimming removed 6 bases at V and 0 bases at J, with 12 bases between.

This clonotype was found many times. This chain joins TRBV28 and TRBJ2-7, with D perhaps TRBD1 (7 bases). There are 14 residues in the CDR3. In germline, CDR1 is MDHEN, CDR2 SYDVKM. Trimming stripped 6 bases from V and 0 bases from J, with 12 bases between. Here the CDR3 reads CASSTRGDSYEQYF. CDR3 sequence (DNA): TGTGCCAGCAGCACCAGGGGGGACTCCTACGAGCAGTACTTC.

This clonotype occurred many times. The V and J genes are TRBV20-1 and TRBJ2-7; D is ambiguous. V was shortened by 3 bases and J by 0 bases, with 6 bases between the two germline ends. The CDR3 is 12 residues long. Germline CDR1 and CDR2: DFQATT and SNEGSKA (reference sequence). The CDR3 spells CSARPVSYEQYF. As DNA, the CDR3 is TGCAGTGCTAGGCCAGTCTCCTACGAGCAGTACTTC.

The table lists this clonotype with a few counts. This could be a read error, since a much larger clone is one nucleotide away. This chain links TRBV11-2 with TRBJ1-6, with TRBD1 matching over 8 bases. CDR1 and CDR2 (germline): SGHAT, FQNNGV. This CDR3 spans 15 amino acids. Trimming cost V 3 bases and J 9 bases; bases outside gene matches: 7. CDR3 in DNA: TGTGCCAGCAGCTTTCGGACAGGGATAGGTTCACCCCTCCACTTT. Its protein product is CASSFRTGIGSPLHF.

In its sample, this clonotype was seen a few times. This sequence joins TRBV9 and TRBJ2-4; 8 nucleotides match TRBD1. The CDR3 contains 16 residues. J gave up 6 bases and V 3 bases, and 11 bases lay outside the gene matches. Germline V CDR1 and CDR2: SGDLS, YYNGEE. The CDR3 protein is CASSGPTGGVRNIQYF. The CDR3 coding sequence is TGTGCCAGCAGCGGCCCAACAGGGGGAGTAAGAAACATTCAGTACTTC. Based on the CDR3 plus reference TRBV9 and TRBJ2-4, the full variable domain is DSGVTQTPKHLITATGQRVTLRCSPRSGDLSVYWYQQSLDQGLQFLIQYYNGEERAKGNILERFSAQQFPDLHSELNLSSLELGDSALYFCASSGPTGGVRNIQYFGAGTRLSVL.

This chain uses TRBV28 with TRBJ1-2; TRBD1 matches 8 bases. J was trimmed by 4 bases and V by 8 bases; bases with no gene match: 9. CDR1 and CDR2 (germline): MDHEN, SYDVKM. The CDR3 covers 14 residues. The CDR3 spells CASRSRGQLYGYTF. The CDR3 DNA sequence: TGTGCCAGCCGTTCCAGGGGGCAGCTCTATGGCTACACCTTC.

This clonotype was seen ten or more times. V is TRBV18 and J is TRBJ2-5, with 9 bases that match TRBD1. Trimming at V came to 7 bases and at J to 5 bases, leaving 5 bases not matched to a gene. Germline V gives CDR1 KGHSH, CDR2 LQKENI. This CDR3 comprises 13 residues. The CDR3 sequence: CASWDRVMETQYF. In DNA, the CDR3 is TGTGCCAGCTGGGACAGGGTGATGGAGACCCAGTACTTC. Filled out from reference TRBV18 and TRBJ2-5, the complete variable domain reads NAGVMQNPRHLVRRRGQEARLRCSPMKGHSHVYWYRQLPEEGLKFMVYLQKENIIDESGMPKERFSAEFPKEGPSILRIQQVVRGDSAAYFCASWDRVMETQYFGPGTRLLVL.

CDR3 region: CAISGAGVGYTF. In nucleotides, the CDR3 is TGTGCCATCAGTGGGGCGGGTGTTGGCTACACCTTC. The chain combines TRBV10-3 with TRBJ1-2, with D unclear. With 4 bases removed from V and 7 bases from J, the gap between germline ends came to 10 bases. Germline loops: CDR1 ENHRY, CDR2 SYGVKD. This CDR3 contains 12 residues.

The J gene is TRBJ2-7, the V gene TRBV15; the D is unclear. The CDR3 loop spans 12 amino acids. The V and J ends lost 1 base and 3 bases respectively, with 4 bases between them. CDR1 and CDR2 from the germline V gene are LNHNV and YYDKDF (reference sequence). The CDR3: CATSRGNYEQYF. The CDR3, as DNA: TGTGCCACCAGCAGAGGCAACTACGAGCAGTACTTC.

This clonotype occurred many times. V gene TRBV7-2 combines with J gene TRBJ2-3; D is uncertain. The V end was cut by 0 bases, the J end by 14 bases, with 18 bases between. Per the germline V gene, CDR1 is SGHTA and CDR2 is FQGNSA. CDR3 length: 14 residues. CDR3 sequence (DNA): TGTGCCAGCAGCTTAGCGCAGTTAAGGGAACCGCGGTATTTT. Translating gives CASSLAQLREPRYF.

This chain uses TRBV6-5 with TRBJ1-3, with 8 bases aligning to TRBD1. The CDR3 loop spans 14 amino acids. Germline CDR1 reads MNHEY; CDR2 reads SVGAGI. With 0 bases clipped from V and 7 bases from J, the junction kept 2 bases outside the gene matches. The chain's CDR3 is CASSYSDRANTIYF. The CDR3 DNA is TGTGCCAGCAGTTACTCGGACAGGGCCAACACCATATATTTT.

As for this clonotype: One junction end disagrees with the germline gene, perhaps due to a read error. This rearrangement joins TRBV7-9 to TRBJ2-5; 7 nucleotides align to TRBD2. Germline CDR1 SEHNR, CDR2 FQNEAQ (reference sequence). CDR3 size: 15 residues. Here the CDR3 reads CASSPIGTTKEAQYF. The CDR3 DNA sequence: TGTGCCAGCAGCCCTATCGGGACTACTAAAGAGGCCCAGTACTTC.

This clonotype has ten or more counts. This chain uses TRBV11-2 with TRBJ1-3; D is unclear. This CDR3 spans 16 amino acids. Germline values: CDR1 SGHAT, CDR2 FQNNGV. Trimming pared 0 bases from V and 0 bases from J, leaving 9 bases between. The CDR3 spells CASSLEATFSGNTIYF. The CDR3 DNA is TGTGCCAGCAGCTTAGAGGCAACCTTCTCTGGAAACACCATATATTTT.

The genes are TRBV29-1 and TRBJ2-3, with 8 bases lining up with TRBD1. V shed 4 bases, J shed 4 bases, and the junction held 13 bases outside the gene matches. CDR3 length: 16 residues. CDR1 and CDR2 (germline): SQVTM, ANQGSEA. The CDR3 nucleotides read TGCAGCGTTGGCCGAAGTGACAGGGGTTGGGCAGATACGCAGTATTTT. Its translation is CSVGRSDRGWADTQYF.

The rearrangement joins TRBV2 to TRBJ1-2; a weak D match, TRBD1 (5 bases). CDR1 is SNHLY, CDR2 FYNNEI, per germline. Trimming pared 6 bases from V and 0 bases from J, leaving 23 bases between. The CDR3 consists of 18 residues. The CDR3 region is CASRKGFGGATPNYGYTF. DNA for the CDR3: TGTGCCAGCAGGAAGGGGTTCGGCGGGGCAACTCCTAACTATGGCTACACCTTC. Combining the CDR3 with reference TRBV2 and TRBJ1-2 gives the whole variable domain EPEVTQTPSHQVTQMGQEVILRCVPISNHLYFYWYRQILGQKVEFLVSFYNNEISEKSEIFDDQFSVERPDGSNFTLKIRSTKLEDSAMYFCASRKGFGGATPNYGYTFGSGTRLTVV.

This clonotype was seen ten or more times. This chain uses TRBV12-3 or TRBV12-4 with TRBJ2-1, with 8 nucleotides matching TRBD1. This CDR3 spans 14 amino acids. Trimming took 8 bases from V and 6 from J; bases not matched to a gene: 9. The CDR3 DNA sequence: TGTGCCAGCTTGAACAGGGGGTCTGTCAATGAGCAGTTCTTC. It is translated as CASLNRGSVNEQFF.

The chain is built from TRBV4-3 and TRBJ2-6; D perhaps matches TRBD1 (8 bases). Germline CDR1 reads LGHNA; CDR2 reads YSLEER. The length of the CDR3 is 19 residues. Trimming stripped 1 base from V and 0 bases from J, with 16 bases between. The CDR3 DNA sequence: TGCGCCAGCAGCCAAGGGGGGGGACAGGTCTTCTCTGGGGCCAACGTCCTGACTTTC. Protein: CASSQGGGQVFSGANVLTF.

This clonotype was recorded a few times. V is TRBV19 and J is TRBJ2-2, with D hard to call. Trimming took off 5 bases at V and 6 bases at J, with 16 bases between the two ends. This CDR3 region has 15 residues. CDR1 LNHDA and CDR2 SQIVND come from the germline V gene (reference sequence). DNA of the CDR3: TGTGCCAGTAGTCTCCGACAATCCGCCCCCGGGGAGCTGTTTTTT. It translates to CASSLRQSAPGELFF.

This clonotype occurred a few times. V and J are TRBV12-5 and TRBJ1-1; possible D gene TRBD1, 5 bases. V was cut by 4 bases and J by 7 bases, with 7 bases left in between. This CDR3 is 11 amino acids long. Germline assignment: CDR1 LGHNT and CDR2 FRNRAP. The CDR3, as DNA: TGTGCTAGTGGTTGGGGCGGTGAAGCTTTCTTT. Encoded protein: CASGWGGEAFF.

This clonotype has ten or more counts. V usage is TRBV3-1 and J usage is TRBJ2-1, with 14 positions matching TRBD2. V trimming: 1 base; J trimming: 8 bases; junction bases outside the gene matches: 4. The CDR3 sequence is 16 residues long. Germline V gives CDR1 LGHDT, CDR2 YNNKEL (reference sequence). CDR3 DNA: TGTGCCAGCAGCCAAGGACTAGCGGGAGGGGGGTATGAGCAGTTCTTC. Its translation is CASSQGLAGGGYEQFF.

For this clonotype: Since a much larger clone is just one base distant, this may be a read error. This chain links TRBV7-2 with TRBJ1-2, with 7 bases identical to TRBD1. Germline-derived CDR1 and CDR2 are SGHTA and FQGNSA. Unmatched junction bases numbered 10, after V lost 1 base and J lost 5 bases. There are 16 residues in the CDR3. CDR3 in amino acids: CTSSLVFGGQPYGYTF. CDR3 DNA sequence: TGTACCAGCAGCTTAGTGTTTGGGGGACAGCCTTATGGCTACACCTTC.

This clonotype occurred many times. V is TRBV30 and J is TRBJ1-4, with no clear D. Germline V lookup: CDR1 GTSNPN, CDR2 SVGIG (reference sequence). The CDR3 has 13 residues. V shed 4 bases and J shed 7 bases, with 13 bases lying between them. The CDR3 here is CAWKQNSPEKLFF. The CDR3 bases are TGTGCCTGGAAACAGAATTCTCCTGAAAAACTGTTTTTT.

The chain employs TRBV6-5 and TRBJ2-7; either TRBD1 or TRBD2 may fit D (5 bases each). CDR3 length equals 15 residues. Germline values: CDR1 MNHEY, CDR2 SVGAGI. Trimming pared 2 bases from V and 4 bases from J, leaving 15 bases between. CDR3 DNA sequence: TGTGCCAGCAGTTACGGCATGGGGGATGGTTACGAGCAGTACTTC. This sequence encodes CASSYGMGDGYEQYF.

Turning to this clonotype: Sequence at one end of the junction differs from germline and may be a read error. The chain has TRBV28 and TRBJ1-1, with 9 bases fitting TRBD1. Germline assignment: CDR1 MDHEN and CDR2 SYDVKM. There are 16 residues in the CDR3. For the CDR3, the DNA is TGTGCCAACAGTCCCTTGCTGGGACAGGGTGGCACTGAAGCTTTCTTT. Translation: CANSPLLGQGGTEAFF. Filled out from reference TRBV28 and TRBJ1-1, the complete variable domain reads DVKVTQSSRYLVKRTGEKVFLECVQDMDHENMFWYRQDPGLGLRLIYFSYDVKMKEKGDIPEGYSVSREKKERFSLILESASTNQTSMYLCANSPLLGQGGTEAFFGQGTRLTVV.

In its sample, this clonotype was seen many times. The V gene is TRBV7-9, the J gene TRBJ2-1; 7 bases fit TRBD2. In germline, CDR1 is SEHNR, CDR2 FQNEAQ (reference sequence). V lost 2 bases, J lost 10 bases, and 8 bases stayed unmatched. This CDR3 has 14 amino acids. The CDR3, as DNA: TGTGCCAGCAGCTTATCGCCACCGACTAGCGAGCAGTTCTTC. Translated: CASSLSPPTSEQFF.

At least ten counts were recorded for this clonotype. V and J are TRBV5-1 and TRBJ2-5, with a tentative D call TRBD2 (5 bases). CDR1 SGHRS and CDR2 YFSETQ come from the germline V gene. V lost 6 bases and J 4 bases, leaving 7 bases between the germline ends. This CDR3 has 11 amino acids. The CDR3 coding sequence is TGCGCCAGCATGGCGGGAGAGACCCAGTACTTC. Encoded protein: CASMAGETQYF.

In its sample, this clonotype was seen a few times. CDR3 sequence reads: CASRASGANYGYTF. In DNA, the CDR3 is TGTGCCAGCAGGGCCTCAGGGGCTAACTATGGCTACACCTTC. The J gene is TRBJ1-2, the V gene TRBV12-3 or TRBV12-4, with TRBD1 as a possible D gene (6 bases). The germline V and J ends were trimmed by 6 bases and 0 bases, with 11 bases remaining between them. This CDR3 is built from 14 residues.

This clonotype was counted between two and nine times. The chain employs TRBV28 and TRBJ2-4; maybe TRBD1 (6 bases). CDR3 length: 15 residues. In germline, CDR1 is MDHEN, CDR2 SYDVKM. Trimming stripped 5 bases from V and 3 bases from J, with 14 bases between. The CDR3 nucleotides read TGTGCCAGCAGTCCCCCGGACAGCGACAAAAACATTCAGTACTTC. The encoded protein is CASSPPDSDKNIQYF.